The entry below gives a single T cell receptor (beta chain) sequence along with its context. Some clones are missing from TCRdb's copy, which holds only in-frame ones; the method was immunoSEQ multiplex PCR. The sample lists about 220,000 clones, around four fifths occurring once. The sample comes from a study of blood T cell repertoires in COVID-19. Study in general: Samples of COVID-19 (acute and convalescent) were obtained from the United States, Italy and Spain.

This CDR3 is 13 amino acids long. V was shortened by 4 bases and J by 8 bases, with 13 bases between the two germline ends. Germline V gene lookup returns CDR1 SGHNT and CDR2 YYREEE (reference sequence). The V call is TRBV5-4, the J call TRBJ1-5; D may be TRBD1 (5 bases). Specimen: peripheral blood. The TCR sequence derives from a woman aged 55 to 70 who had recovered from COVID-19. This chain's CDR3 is CASSGADGEPQHF. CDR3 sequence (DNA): TGTGCCAGCAGCGGGGCGGATGGTGAGCCCCAGCATTTT. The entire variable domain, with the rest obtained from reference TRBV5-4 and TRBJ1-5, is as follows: ETGVTQSPTHLIKTRGQQVTLRCSSQSGHNTVSWYQQALGQGPQFIFQYYREEENGRGNFPPRFSGLQFPNYSSELNVNALELDDSALYLCASSGADGEPQHFGDGTRLSIL.